These 2 T cell receptor beta chains originate from one sample sequenced in a study of human T cells and chemical hapten exposure. Time point noted: pre-sensitization, week 0. Regarding treatment: therapeutic diphenylcyclopropenone sensitization with weekly scalp DPC. TCRdb used MiXCR to reprocess the RACE reads, holding one entry per CDR3 protein. The sample includes approximately 260,000 distinct CDR3 sequences, approximately 8.6% of them seen just once. Source: whole blood, taken in connection with sensitization to the hapten diphenylcyclopropenone (DPC). The receptors here all came from a woman aged 40 to 50 with alopecia areata. Some clones in this sample may be carry-over from other donors' samples.

The rearrangement links TRBV2 to TRBJ2-6, with D unresolved. V was shortened by 0 bases and J by 5 bases, with 5 bases between the two germline ends. Germline CDR1 SNHLY, CDR2 FYNNEI. The CDR3 runs 14 residues. CDR3 coding DNA: TGTGCCAGCAGTGAAGCGCTTTGGGCCAACGTCCTGACTTTC. Translation gives CASSEALWANVLTF. Supplemented by reference TRBV2 and TRBJ2-6, the full variable domain reads EPEVTQTPSHQVTQMGQEVILRCVPISNHLYFYWYRQILGQKVEFLVSFYNNEISEKSEIFDDQFSVERPDGSNFTLKIRSTKLEDSAMYFCASSEALWANVLTFGAGSRLTVL.

This clonotype was seen a handful of times. This rearrangement joins TRBV7-3 to TRBJ1-6; no clear D. The CDR3 sequence is 14 residues long. With 1 base removed from V and 7 bases from J, the gap between germline ends came to 8 bases. CDR1 SGHTA and CDR2 FQGTGA come from the germline V gene. In DNA, the CDR3 is TGTGCCAGCAGCTTAAACGCCAGAAATTCACCCCTCCACTTT. This sequence encodes CASSLNARNSPLHF.